One sample yielded the 2 T cell receptor beta chains listed below, sequenced in a study of blood T cell repertoires in COVID-19. Here immunoSEQ multiplex PCR was the method, and the copy in TCRdb shows in-frame clones only, minus some. The table shows 100,000 to 110,000 clones, with 85% occurring only once. The sequenced material came from peripheral blood. The receptors originated from a human donor in a cohort sampled during active COVID-19.

The chain joins TRBV9 to TRBJ2-2; the D gene is possibly TRBD1 (6 bases). Per germline, CDR1 SGDLS and CDR2 YYNGEE. The CDR3 has 15 residues. V lost 4 bases and J 5 bases, leaving 15 bases between the germline ends. Written as DNA, the CDR3 is TGTGCCAGCAGCCGCCCAGGGGCAAATACCGGGGAGCTGTTTTTT. This sequence encodes CASSRPGANTGELFF.

The gene calls are TRBV18 and TRBJ2-1; D remains ambiguous. The CDR3 consists of 14 residues. Trimming shortened V by 2 bases and J by 5 bases, and 10 bases separated the two germline ends. Germline V gives CDR1 KGHSH, CDR2 LQKENI. The DNA of the CDR3 is TGTGCCAGCTCACCAGGAGCCCCACACAATGAGCAGTTCTTC. The encoded protein is CASSPGAPHNEQFF. The full variable domain, in which reference TRBV18 and TRBJ2-1 provide the parts outside the CDR3, is NAGVMQNPRHLVRRRGQEARLRCSPMKGHSHVYWYRQLPEEGLKFMVYLQKENIIDESGMPKERFSAEFPKEGPSILRIQQVVRGDSAAYFCASSPGAPHNEQFFGPGTRLTVL.